This T cell receptor beta chain was observed in a study of T-cell reconstitution after alpha-beta-depleted transplantation in children. Unique molecular identifiers were built into the TCRbeta library. MiXCR, applied by TCRdb to the PCR reads, yields one record per CDR3 protein. The sample records fewer than 700,000 distinct CDR3 sequences, about 21% being singletons. This clonotype was found many times. V lost 3 bases to trimming and J lost 2 bases; unmatched junction nucleotides: 7. This CDR3 contains 16 residues. Germline values: CDR1 DFQATT, CDR2 SNEGSKA (reference sequence). This specimen was PBMCs, mostly from graft donor cells, taken 360 days after TCRalphabeta/CD19-depleted stem cell transplant. V and J are TRBV20-1 and TRBJ2-3; 11 nucleotides agree with TRBD2. The clonotype comes from a boy younger than two who had a stem cell transplant for acute myeloid leukemia, so the T cells may come from the graft donor. CDR3 sequence (DNA): TGCAGTGCTAGCCATAGCGGGGGGGTTTACACAGATACGCAGTATTTT. It encodes CSASHSGGVYTDTQYF.